The 29 T cell receptor beta chains in this list originate from one sample, sequenced in a study of CD8 T cells in Susac syndrome. Reverse transcription of about 0.5 to 1 ug RNA used random hexamers. TCRdb called the immunoSEQ multiplex PCR reads again in MiXCR, with one record for every CDR3 protein. The sample yields 70,000 to 100,000 distinct CDR3 sequences, approximately 96% seen once. Input material: CD8+ T cells from PBMCs. All receptors derive from a human donor with Susac syndrome.

This chain joins TRBV29-1 and TRBJ2-1, with 7 nucleotides matching TRBD2. Germline loops: CDR1 SQVTM, CDR2 ANQGSEA. The CDR3 covers 14 residues. V shed 7 bases and J 7 bases; nucleotides not matched to a gene: 13. Written as DNA, the CDR3 is TGCAGCGCCGGGGGAGGGAGCTCTAGAAATGAGCAGTTCTTC. Its translation is CSAGGGSSRNEQFF.

The rearrangement joins TRBV7-9 to TRBJ1-4; 7 positions match TRBD1. The CDR3 runs to 15 residues. Per the germline V gene, CDR1 is SEHNR and CDR2 is FQNEAQ (reference sequence). The J segment lost 5 bases and the V segment lost 5 bases, leaving 8 bases of the junction unmatched. The CDR3 sequence: CASSPPDRTNEKLFF. Written as DNA, the CDR3 is TGTGCCAGCAGCCCCCCGGACAGGACAAATGAAAAACTGTTTTTT.

This clonotype has only one observation. The genes are TRBV7-3 and TRBJ2-7; 7 nucleotides align to TRBD2. The CDR3 sequence is 15 residues long. The germline V gene encodes CDR1 SGHTA and CDR2 FQGTGA. Unmatched junction bases numbered 9, after V lost 2 bases and J lost 5 bases. CDR3 region: CASSLGGGSINEQYF. The CDR3 DNA sequence: TGTGCCAGCAGCTTAGGCGGCGGGAGTATCAACGAGCAGTACTTC.

The chain employs TRBV7-9 and TRBJ2-2, with a possible D match to TRBD1 (6 bases). V was shortened by 4 bases and J by 6 bases, with 18 bases between the two germline ends. This CDR3 spans 16 amino acids. Germline V gives CDR1 SEHNR, CDR2 FQNEAQ (reference sequence). The CDR3 here is CASSYPRTDEPGELFF. In nucleotides, the CDR3 is TGTGCCAGCAGCTACCCGCGGACAGATGAGCCCGGGGAGCTGTTTTTT. Full variable domain (rest looked up from reference TRBV7-9 and TRBJ2-2): DTGVSQNPRHKITKRGQNVTFRCDPISEHNRLYWYRQTLGQGPEFLTYFQNEAQLEKSRLLSDRFSAERPKGSFSTLEIQRTEQGDSAMYLCASSYPRTDEPGELFFGEGSRLTVL.

The J gene is TRBJ2-7, the V gene TRBV29-1; D is uncertain. Trimming removed 0 bases at V and 1 base at J, with 13 bases between. The CDR3 spans 15 residues. The V gene's germline CDR1 is SQVTM and CDR2 ANQGSEA. This CDR3 is CSVEEGQDLSYEQYF. The CDR3 DNA sequence: TGCAGCGTTGAAGAAGGGCAGGACCTATCCTACGAGCAGTACTTC.

The CDR3 loop is CAWFAGNTEAFF. The CDR3 DNA reads TGTGCCTGGTTTGCGGGGAACACTGAAGCTTTCTTT. The V call is TRBV30, the J call TRBJ1-1; D not resolved. Germline loops: CDR1 GTSNPN, CDR2 SVGIG (reference sequence). The V end was cut by 5 bases, the J end by 1 base, with 8 bases between. There are 12 residues in the CDR3.

This rearrangement joins TRBV11-1 to TRBJ1-2; D unresolved. CDR3 size: 13 residues. V was shortened by 3 bases and J by 8 bases, with 13 bases between the two germline ends. Per germline, CDR1 SGHAT and CDR2 FQDESV (reference sequence). Here the CDR3 reads CASSFNGISGYTF. The CDR3, as DNA: TGTGCCAGCAGCTTTAATGGTATCAGCGGCTACACCTTC. Full variable domain (missing parts from reference TRBV11-1 and TRBJ1-2): EAEVAQSPRYKITEKSQAVAFWCDPISGHATLYWYRQILGQGPELLVQFQDESVVDDSQLPKDRFSAERLKGVDSTLKIQPAELGDSAMYLCASSFNGISGYTFGSGTRLTVV.

This chain joins TRBV20-1 and TRBJ2-7; the match to TRBD2 covers 7 bases. The germline CDR1 and CDR2 sequences are DFQATT and SNEGSKA (reference sequence). Trimming removed 6 bases from V and 4 bases from J; junction bases left unmatched: 18. This CDR3 has 16 amino acids. CDR3 amino acids: CSANPRGGVGVYEQYV. The CDR3, as DNA: TGCAGTGCCAACCCACGCGGGGGAGTTGGGGTATACGAGCAGTACGTC.

This clonotype was counted once. The gene calls are TRBV5-6 and TRBJ2-1; possible D gene TRBD2, 6 bases. V lost 3 bases, J lost 5 bases, and 9 bases lay in between. The CDR3 totals 13 residues. Germline loops: CDR1 SGHDT, CDR2 YYEEEE. As DNA, the CDR3 is TGTGCCAGCAGCTGGGAGCGGGACAATGAGCAGTTCTTC. This gives the protein CASSWERDNEQFF.

The chain employs TRBV15 and TRBJ1-6; 8 bases line up with TRBD1. The germline V gene encodes CDR1 LNHNV and CDR2 YYDKDF (reference sequence). The CDR3 sequence is 16 residues long. With V trimmed by 3 bases and J by 7 bases, 8 bases remained unmatched. The DNA for the CDR3 is TGTGCCACCAGCAGGGAGTGGACAGGGCGAAATTCACCCCTCCACTTT. It translates to CATSREWTGRNSPLHF.

V gene TRBV6-2 or TRBV6-3 combines with J gene TRBJ2-3; weak D call: TRBD2 (5 bases). The ends were cut back, 2 bases at V and 0 bases at J, with 12 bases in the middle. Germline-derived CDR1 and CDR2 are MNHEY and SVGEGT. This CDR3 is built from 16 residues. DNA for the CDR3: TGTGCCAGCAGTTACCGTCCGGGGATAAGCACAGATACGCAGTATTTT. The encoded protein is CASSYRPGISTDTQYF.

The chain is built from TRBV6-2 or TRBV6-3 and TRBJ1-5, with D possibly TRBD1 on 5 matching bases. V lost 3 bases to trimming and J lost 3 bases, with 18 bases between them. Germline V gene sequence: CDR1 MNHEY, CDR2 SVGEGT. The CDR3 has 17 amino acids. The CDR3 loop reads CASSYLGDGGSNQPQHF. CDR3 DNA sequence: TGTGCCAGCAGTTATTTGGGGGATGGCGGTTCCAATCAGCCCCAGCATTTT.

This clonotype has just one count. J is TRBJ2-5 and V is TRBV28; D is perhaps TRBD1 (5 bases). Germline CDR1 and CDR2: MDHEN and SYDVKM. Trimming shortened V by 8 bases and J by 4 bases, and 8 bases separated the two germline ends. The CDR3 sequence is 11 residues long. CDR3 sequence reads: CASVGVETQYF. For the CDR3, the DNA is TGTGCCAGCGTAGGGGTAGAGACCCAGTACTTC.

The V gene is TRBV6-5, the J gene TRBJ2-3; D not resolved. Per the germline V gene, CDR1 is MNHEY and CDR2 is SVGAGI. CDR3 length: 11 amino acids. Trimming left V 6 bases short and J 4 bases short, with 5 bases between. The CDR3 DNA sequence: TGTGCCAGCAGCGCCTCAGATACGCAGTATTTT. Translation: CASSASDTQYF.

The chain has TRBV7-6 and TRBJ2-4; 10 bases line up with TRBD1. The germline CDR1 and CDR2 sequences are SGHVS and FNYEAQ. This CDR3 is built from 15 residues. J lost 1 base, V lost 5 bases, and 2 bases had no gene match. CDR3 nucleotides: TGTGCCAGCAGCCGGGGACAGGGGGCCAAAAACATTCAGTACTTC. Protein: CASSRGQGAKNIQYF.

This sequence joins TRBV13 and TRBJ2-7; 9 bases are a match to TRBD1. In germline, CDR1 is PRHDT, CDR2 FYEKMQ (reference sequence). The CDR3 has 15 amino acids. The J segment lost 3 bases and the V segment lost 0 bases, leaving 3 bases of the junction unmatched. The CDR3: CASSLGGTGIYEQYF. The DNA of the CDR3 is TGTGCCAGCAGCTTAGGGGGGACAGGGATCTACGAGCAGTACTTC.

The chain joins TRBV20-1 to TRBJ2-1; 8 bases are a match to TRBD2. This CDR3 has 13 residues. Germline-derived CDR1 and CDR2 are DFQATT and SNEGSKA (reference sequence). As DNA, the CDR3 is TGCAGCCACCCCGGGGGGGATTACAATGAGCAGTTCTTC. Its protein is CSHPGGDYNEQFF.

This sequence joins TRBV2 and TRBJ1-2; 7 bases agree with TRBD1. CDR3 length equals 17 residues. Germline V CDR1 and CDR2: SNHLY, FYNNEI. V trimming: 1 base; J trimming: 7 bases; junction bases outside the gene matches: 15. CDR3 sequence: CASSEEGRGAVISGYTF. In DNA form, the CDR3 reads TGTGCCAGCAGTGAAGAGGGCAGGGGGGCAGTAATCTCTGGCTACACCTTC.

This clonotype was detected only a few times. This chain connects TRBV28 to TRBJ2-1; D remains ambiguous. This CDR3 contains 12 residues. Per germline, CDR1 MDHEN and CDR2 SYDVKM. V lost 6 bases and J 7 bases, leaving 10 bases between the germline ends. CDR3 amino acids: CASSPTSNEQFF. Written as DNA, the CDR3 is TGTGCCAGCAGCCCGACTTCAAATGAGCAGTTCTTC.

The gene calls are TRBV6-6 and TRBJ2-2, with a weak D call TRBD1 (5 bases). Germline loops: CDR1 MNHNY, CDR2 SVGAGI (reference sequence). The length of the CDR3 is 14 residues. V lost 3 bases and J 3 bases, leaving 8 bases between the germline ends. The CDR3 DNA reads TGTGCCAGCAGTTATAAGGGGTACACCGGGGAGCTGTTTTTT. It encodes CASSYKGYTGELFF.

The chain employs TRBV20-1 and TRBJ2-2, with D possibly matching TRBD1 (5 bases). V was trimmed by 0 bases and J by 0 bases, leaving 11 bases between them. CDR3 length: 16 amino acids. In germline, CDR1 is DFQATT, CDR2 SNEGSKA (reference sequence). The CDR3 region is CSARDRQRTNTGELFF. CDR3 DNA sequence: TGCAGTGCTAGAGACCGACAGAGAACGAACACCGGGGAGCTGTTTTTT.

The CDR3 region has the DNA TGTGCCAGCAGCTTCGACAGCGTCAACTGGTCTGACGAGCAGTACGTC. Amino acid sequence: CASSFDSVNWSDEQYV. The chain links TRBV5-5 to TRBJ2-7, with D tentatively TRBD1 (5 bases). The V end lost 2 bases, the J end lost 5 bases, and 20 bases lay between the germline ends. The CDR3 is 16 amino acids. From germline, CDR1 is SGHKS and CDR2 YYEKEE (reference sequence).

The chain combines TRBV20-1 with TRBJ2-7; D might be TRBD2 (5 bases). The germline V gene encodes CDR1 DFQATT and CDR2 SNEGSKA (reference sequence). The CDR3 runs to 14 residues. V gave up 7 bases and J gave up 3 bases, with 19 bases separating them. The CDR3 protein is CSGIGGGFDYEQYF. The CDR3 DNA follows: TGCAGTGGAATTGGAGGCGGGTTCGACTACGAGCAGTACTTC.

The chain uses TRBV2 and TRBJ2-7; possibly TRBD2 for D (6 bases). Germline V lookup: CDR1 SNHLY, CDR2 FYNNEI. Trimming stripped 10 bases from V and 3 bases from J, with 16 bases between. The CDR3 length is 13 residues. The CDR3 DNA is TGTGCCACCTATGGGGACTCCTACTACGAGCAGTACTTC. The encoded protein is CATYGDSYYEQYF.

This rearrangement joins TRBV29-1 to TRBJ2-1, with 16 bases lining up with TRBD2. The CDR3 is 17 residues long. The germline gives CDR1 SQVTM, CDR2 ANQGSEA. V dropped 7 bases and J dropped 0; count of bases not matched to a gene: 6. CDR3 sequence reads: CSATGLAGGSSYNEQFF. CDR3 nucleotides: TGCAGCGCCACGGGACTAGCGGGAGGGAGCTCCTACAATGAGCAGTTCTTC.

The gene calls are TRBV10-3 and TRBJ1-5, with TRBD1 matching 9 bases. The germline CDR1 and CDR2 sequences are ENHRY and SYGVKD. The CDR3 extends over 14 amino acids. V trimming: 10 bases; J trimming: 3 bases; junction bases outside the gene matches: 7. The DNA of the CDR3 is TGTGCCACCAGGCGGACAGGGGACAATCAGCCCCAGCATTTT. Its translation: CATRRTGDNQPQHF.

This rearrangement joins TRBV29-1 to TRBJ2-2; D is perhaps TRBD1 (6 bases). The CDR3 contains 14 residues. In germline, CDR1 is SQVTM, CDR2 ANQGSEA. V was pared by 3 bases and J by 1 base, with 9 bases between. As DNA, the CDR3 is TGCAGCGTTGACGTACAGGGGAACACCGGGGAGCTGTTTTTT. It specifies CSVDVQGNTGELFF.

The chain uses TRBV7-8 and TRBJ2-1; 7 bases are a match to TRBD2. V lost 1 base, J lost 4 bases, and 7 bases stayed unmatched. This CDR3 has 16 amino acids. In germline, CDR1 is SGHVS, CDR2 FQNEAQ. For the CDR3, the DNA is TGTGCCAGCAGCTTAGTATCTGGGGGGGTGTACAATGAGCAGTTCTTC. Its protein product is CASSLVSGGVYNEQFF.

This chain uses TRBV27 with TRBJ1-1, with unresolved D. Germline CDR1 MNHEY, CDR2 SMNVEV (reference sequence). CDR3 length equals 13 residues. V was shortened by 1 base and J by 5 bases, with 8 bases between the two germline ends. The DNA for the CDR3 is TGTGCCAGCAGTTTATTCCCGGGGACTGAAGCTTTCTTT. The encoded protein is CASSLFPGTEAFF.